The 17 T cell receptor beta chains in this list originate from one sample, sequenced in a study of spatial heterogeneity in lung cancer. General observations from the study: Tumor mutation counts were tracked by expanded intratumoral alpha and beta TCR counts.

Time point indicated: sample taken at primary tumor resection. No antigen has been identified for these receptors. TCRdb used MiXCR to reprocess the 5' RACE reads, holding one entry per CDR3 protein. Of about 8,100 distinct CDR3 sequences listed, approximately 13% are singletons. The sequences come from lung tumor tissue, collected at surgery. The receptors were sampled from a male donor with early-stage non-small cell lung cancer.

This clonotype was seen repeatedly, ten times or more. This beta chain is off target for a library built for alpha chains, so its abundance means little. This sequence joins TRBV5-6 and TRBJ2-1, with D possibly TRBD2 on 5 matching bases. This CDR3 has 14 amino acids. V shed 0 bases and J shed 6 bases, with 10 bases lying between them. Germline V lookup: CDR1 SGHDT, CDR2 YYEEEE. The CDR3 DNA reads TGTGCCAGCAGCTTGGCCCACCGGGGCAATGAGCAGTTCTTC. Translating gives CASSLAHRGNEQFF.

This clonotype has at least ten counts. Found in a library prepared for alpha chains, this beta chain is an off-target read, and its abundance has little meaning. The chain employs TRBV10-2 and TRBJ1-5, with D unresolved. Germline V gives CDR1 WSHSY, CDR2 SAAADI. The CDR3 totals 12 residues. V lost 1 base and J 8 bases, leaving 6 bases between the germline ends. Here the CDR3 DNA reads TGCGCCAGCAGTGAGTGGAGGAAGCCCCAGCATTTT. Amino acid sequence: CASSEWRKPQHF.

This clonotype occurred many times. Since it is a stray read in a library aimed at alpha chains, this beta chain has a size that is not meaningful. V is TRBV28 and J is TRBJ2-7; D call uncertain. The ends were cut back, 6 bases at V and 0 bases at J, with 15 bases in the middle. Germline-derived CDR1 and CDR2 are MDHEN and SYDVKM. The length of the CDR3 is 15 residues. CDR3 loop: CASRSDEFPSYEQYF. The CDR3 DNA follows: TGTGCCAGCAGGTCCGATGAGTTTCCCTCCTACGAGCAGTACTTC.

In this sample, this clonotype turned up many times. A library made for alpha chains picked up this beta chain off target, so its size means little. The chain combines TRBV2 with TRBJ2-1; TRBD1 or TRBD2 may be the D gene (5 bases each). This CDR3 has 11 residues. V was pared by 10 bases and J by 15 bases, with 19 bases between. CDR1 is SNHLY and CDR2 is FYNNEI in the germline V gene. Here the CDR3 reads CATTPGPVLFF. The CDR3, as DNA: TGTGCCACTACACCGGGACCCGTACTGTTCTTC. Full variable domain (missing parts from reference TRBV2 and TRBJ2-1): EPEVTQTPSHQVTQMGQEVILRCVPISNHLYFYWYRQILGQKVEFLVSFYNNEISEKSEIFDDQFSVERPDGSNFTLKIRSTKLEDSAMYFCATTPGPVLFFGPGTRLTVL.

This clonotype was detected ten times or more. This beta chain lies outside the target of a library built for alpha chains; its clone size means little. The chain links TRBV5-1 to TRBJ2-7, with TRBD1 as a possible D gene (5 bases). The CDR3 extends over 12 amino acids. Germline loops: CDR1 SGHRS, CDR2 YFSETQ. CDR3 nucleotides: TGCGTCGAGCAAAGACAGTCCTACGAGCAGTACTTC. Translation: CVEQRQSYEQYF.

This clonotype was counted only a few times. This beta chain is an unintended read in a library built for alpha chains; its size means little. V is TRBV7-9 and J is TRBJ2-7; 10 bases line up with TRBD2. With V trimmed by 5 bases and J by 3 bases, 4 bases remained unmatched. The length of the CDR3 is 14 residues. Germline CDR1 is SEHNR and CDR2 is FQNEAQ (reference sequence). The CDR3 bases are TGTGCCAGCAGCCGGACTAGCGGAAACTACGAGCAGTACTTC. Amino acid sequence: CASSRTSGNYEQYF.

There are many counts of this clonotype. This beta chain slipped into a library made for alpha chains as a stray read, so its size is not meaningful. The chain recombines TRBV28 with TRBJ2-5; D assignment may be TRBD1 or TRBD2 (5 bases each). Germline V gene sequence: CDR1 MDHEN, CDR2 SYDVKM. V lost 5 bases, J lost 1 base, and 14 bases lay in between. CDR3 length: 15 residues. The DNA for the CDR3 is TGTGCCAGCAGTCCTCGAGGGGTAGTCCAAGAGACCCAGTACTTC. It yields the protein CASSPRGVVQETQYF.

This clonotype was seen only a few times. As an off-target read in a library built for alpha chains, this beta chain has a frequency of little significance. Here the CDR3 DNA reads TGTGCCAGCAGCTTAGCTGGACTCGACCAAGAGACCCAGTACTTC. It is translated as CASSLAGLDQETQYF. The chain couples TRBV7-2 to TRBJ2-5, with TRBD2 as a possible D gene (5 bases). Germline lookup yields CDR1 SGHTA and CDR2 FQGNSA. V lost 0 bases to trimming and J lost 0 bases, with 8 bases between them. CDR3 length: 15 amino acids.

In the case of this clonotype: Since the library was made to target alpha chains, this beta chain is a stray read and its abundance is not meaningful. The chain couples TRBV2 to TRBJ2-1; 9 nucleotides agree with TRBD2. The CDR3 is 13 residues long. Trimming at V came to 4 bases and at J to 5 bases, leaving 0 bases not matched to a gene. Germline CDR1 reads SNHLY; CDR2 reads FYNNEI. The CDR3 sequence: CASSASGDNEQFF. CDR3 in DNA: TGTGCCAGCAGTGCTAGCGGGGACAATGAGCAGTTCTTC.

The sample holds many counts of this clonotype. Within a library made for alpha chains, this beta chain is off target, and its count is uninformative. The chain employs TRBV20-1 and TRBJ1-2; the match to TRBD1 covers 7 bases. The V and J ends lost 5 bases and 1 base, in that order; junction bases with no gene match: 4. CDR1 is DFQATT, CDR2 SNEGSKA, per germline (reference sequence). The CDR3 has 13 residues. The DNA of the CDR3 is TGCAGTGCTGGACAGGAACTTAACTATGGCTACACCTTC. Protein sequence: CSAGQELNYGYTF.

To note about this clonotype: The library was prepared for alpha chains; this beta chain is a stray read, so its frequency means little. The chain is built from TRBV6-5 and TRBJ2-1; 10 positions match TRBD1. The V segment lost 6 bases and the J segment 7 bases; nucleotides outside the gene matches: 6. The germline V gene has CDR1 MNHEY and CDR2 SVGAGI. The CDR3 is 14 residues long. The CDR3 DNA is TGTGCCAGCAGCCCGGGACAGGGGTGGAATGAGCAGTTCTTC. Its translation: CASSPGQGWNEQFF.

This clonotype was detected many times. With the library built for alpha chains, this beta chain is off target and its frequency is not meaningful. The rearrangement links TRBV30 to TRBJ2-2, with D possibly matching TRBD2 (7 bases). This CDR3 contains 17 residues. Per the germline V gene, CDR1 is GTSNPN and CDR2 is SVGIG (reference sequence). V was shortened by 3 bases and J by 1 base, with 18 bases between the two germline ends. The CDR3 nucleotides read TGTGCCTGGAGAGCATCCAGGGGAGGGGTGAACACCGGGGAGCTGTTTTTT. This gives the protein CAWRASRGGVNTGELFF.

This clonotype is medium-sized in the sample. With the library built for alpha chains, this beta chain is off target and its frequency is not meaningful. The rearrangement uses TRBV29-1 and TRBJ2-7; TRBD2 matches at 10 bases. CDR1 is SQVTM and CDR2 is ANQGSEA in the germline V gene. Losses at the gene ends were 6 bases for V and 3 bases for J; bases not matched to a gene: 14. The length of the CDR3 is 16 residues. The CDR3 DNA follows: TGCAGCGTCACCGGGACTAGCGAGTATGGGTTCTACGAGCAGTACTTC. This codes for CSVTGTSEYGFYEQYF.

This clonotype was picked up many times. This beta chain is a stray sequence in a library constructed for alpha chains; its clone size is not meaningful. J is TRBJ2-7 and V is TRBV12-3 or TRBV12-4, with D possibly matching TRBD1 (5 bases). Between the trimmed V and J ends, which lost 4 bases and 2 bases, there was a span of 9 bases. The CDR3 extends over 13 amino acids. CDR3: CASSWAGTYEQYF. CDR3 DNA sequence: TGTGCCAGCAGTTGGGCAGGGACCTACGAGCAGTACTTC.

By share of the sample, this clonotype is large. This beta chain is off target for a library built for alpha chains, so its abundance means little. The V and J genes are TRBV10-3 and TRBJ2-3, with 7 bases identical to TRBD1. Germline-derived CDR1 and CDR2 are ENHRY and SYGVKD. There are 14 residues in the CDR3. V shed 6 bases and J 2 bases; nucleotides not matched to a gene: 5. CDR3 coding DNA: TGTGCCATCAGCGGGGACAGCTACACAGATACGCAGTATTTT. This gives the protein CAISGDSYTDTQYF.

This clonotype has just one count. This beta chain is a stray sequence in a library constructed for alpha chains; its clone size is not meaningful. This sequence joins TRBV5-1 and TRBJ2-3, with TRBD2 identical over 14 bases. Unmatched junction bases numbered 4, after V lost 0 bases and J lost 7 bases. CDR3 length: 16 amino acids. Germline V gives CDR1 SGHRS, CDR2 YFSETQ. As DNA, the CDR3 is TGCGCCAGCAGCTTGGCCGGGACTAGCGGGAGACATACGCAGTATTTT. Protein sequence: CASSLAGTSGRHTQYF. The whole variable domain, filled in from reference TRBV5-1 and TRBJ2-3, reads KAGVTQTPRYLIKTRGQQVTLSCSPISGHRSVSWYQQTPGQGLQFLFEYFSETQRNKGNFPGRFSGRQFSNSRSEMNVSTLELGDSALYLCASSLAGTSGRHTQYFGPGTRLTVL.

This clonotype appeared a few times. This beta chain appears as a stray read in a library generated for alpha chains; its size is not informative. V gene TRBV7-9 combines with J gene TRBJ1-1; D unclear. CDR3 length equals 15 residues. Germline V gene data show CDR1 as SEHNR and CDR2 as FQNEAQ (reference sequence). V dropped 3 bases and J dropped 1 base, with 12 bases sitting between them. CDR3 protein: CASSFPSTANTEAFF. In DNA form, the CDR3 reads TGTGCCAGCAGCTTCCCATCTACAGCGAACACTGAAGCTTTCTTT.